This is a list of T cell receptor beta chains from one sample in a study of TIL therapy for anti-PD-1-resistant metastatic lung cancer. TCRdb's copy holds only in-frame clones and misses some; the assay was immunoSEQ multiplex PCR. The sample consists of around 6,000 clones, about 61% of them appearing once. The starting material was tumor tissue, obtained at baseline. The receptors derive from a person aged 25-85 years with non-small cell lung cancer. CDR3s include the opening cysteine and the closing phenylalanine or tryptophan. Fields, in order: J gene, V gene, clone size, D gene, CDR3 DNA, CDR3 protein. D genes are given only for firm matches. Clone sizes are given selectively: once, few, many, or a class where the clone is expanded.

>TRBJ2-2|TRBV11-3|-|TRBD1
TGTGCCAGCAGCTCAGGACAGGGGACCGGGGAGCTGTTTTTT
CASSSGQGTGELFF
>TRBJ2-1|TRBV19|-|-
TGTGCCAGTAGTAACTCGGCCTTCTCCTACAATGAGCAGTTCTTC
CASSNSAFSYNEQFF
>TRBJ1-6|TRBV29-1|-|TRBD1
TGCAGCGTCCGGGAGACAGGGAATTCACCCCTCCACTTT
CSVRETGNSPLHF
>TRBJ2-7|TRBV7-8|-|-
TGTGCCAGCAGCTTAGCATTTGGGGGGGGGCGTGAGGACGAGCAGTACTTC
CASSLAFGGGREDEQYF
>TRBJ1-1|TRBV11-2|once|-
TGTGCCAGCAGCTTAGCAGGGTCGACCACTGAAGCTTTCTTT
CASSLAGSTTEAFF
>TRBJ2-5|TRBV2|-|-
TGTGCCAGCAGTGAAAATCCCGAGACTGACGAGGAGACCCAGTACTTC
CASSENPETDEETQYF
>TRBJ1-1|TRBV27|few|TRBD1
TGTGCCAGCAGCCCGCCGACAGGGGGCTGGACTGAAGCTTTCTTT
CASSPPTGGWTEAFF
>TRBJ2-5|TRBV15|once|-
TGTGCCACCAGCAGAACCGGGCCTCATAGGGAGACCCAGTACTTC
CATSRTGPHRETQYF
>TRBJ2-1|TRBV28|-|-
TGTGCCAGCAGTTTAGGGTGGCAAGAGCAGTTCTTC
CASSLGWQEQFF
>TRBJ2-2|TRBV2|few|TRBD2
TGTGCCAGCATCCATCCGGGACTAGCGGGAGGAGGGCCCGGGGAGCTGTTTTTT
CASIHPGLAGGGPGELFF
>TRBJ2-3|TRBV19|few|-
TGTGCCAGTAGTCCCTACAGGGTTAGCACAGATACGCAGTATTTT
CASSPYRVSTDTQYF
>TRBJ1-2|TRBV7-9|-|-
TGTGCCAGCAGCTTGGGAAACTCCTATGGCTACACCTTC
CASSLGNSYGYTF
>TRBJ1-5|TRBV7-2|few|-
TGTGCCAGCAGCTTAGTGACGGATAGCAATCAGCCCCAGCATTTT
CASSLVTDSNQPQHF
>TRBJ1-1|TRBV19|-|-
TGTGCCAGTAGAGGAGGGCGTGGAGCTTTCTTT
CASRGGRGAFF
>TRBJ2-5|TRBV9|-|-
TGTGCCAGCAGCGTAGGACAGTACCAAGAGACCCAGTACTTC
CASSVGQYQETQYF
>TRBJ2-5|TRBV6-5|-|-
TGTGCCAGCAGTTACCAGGGACAGAGCCCCGGGGGGACCCAGTACTTC
CASSYQGQSPGGTQYF
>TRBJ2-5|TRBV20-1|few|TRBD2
TGCAGTGCTAGTAGACTAGCGGGACAAGAGACCCAGTACTTC
CSASRLAGQETQYF
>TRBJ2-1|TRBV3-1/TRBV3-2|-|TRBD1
TGTGCCAGCAGCCACAGGACAGGGCGACACAATGAGCAGTTCTTC
CASSHRTGRHNEQFF
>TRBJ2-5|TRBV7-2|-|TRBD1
TGTGCCAGCAGCGGACAGGGCTCCATTCAGACCCAGTACTTC
CASSGQGSIQTQYF
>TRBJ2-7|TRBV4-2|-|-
TGTGCCAGCAGCCAATCACCGGGGTTAAGCTCCTACGAGCAGTACTTC
CASSQSPGLSSYEQYF
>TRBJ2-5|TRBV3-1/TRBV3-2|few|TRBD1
TGTGCCAGCAGCCCCCGGGACAGGGGCTTGACAGAGACCCAGTACTTC
CASSPRDRGLTETQYF
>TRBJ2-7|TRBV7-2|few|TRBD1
TGTGCCAGCAGCCAACCAGGGGGCAACCCCTCCTACGAGCAGTACTTC
CASSQPGGNPSYEQYF
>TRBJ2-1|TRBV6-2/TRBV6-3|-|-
TGTGCCAGCAGTAATCGAGCGTCCTACAATGAGCAGTTCTTC
CASSNRASYNEQFF
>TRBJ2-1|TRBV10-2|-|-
TGCGCCAGCAGTGAGTGGGGGCAACGAGAGTTCTTC
CASSEWGQREFF
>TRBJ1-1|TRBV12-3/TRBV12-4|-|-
TGTGCCAGCAGCCGAACGAACACTGAAGCTTTCTTT
CASSRTNTEAFF
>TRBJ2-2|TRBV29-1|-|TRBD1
TGCAGCGTTGAAGAAGCGCGACAGGGGGTCCCCACCGGGGAGCTGTTTTTT
CSVEEARQGVPTGELFF
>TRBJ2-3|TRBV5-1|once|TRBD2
TGCGCCAGCAGCTCCTCACTAGCGGGGGGGATAGATACGCAGTATTTT
CASSSSLAGGIDTQYF
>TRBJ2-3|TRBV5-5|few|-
TGTGCCAGCAGCTTGAGACGGGGGCCTGGCACAGATACGCAGTATTTT
CASSLRRGPGTDTQYF
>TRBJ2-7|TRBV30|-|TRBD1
TGTGCGGGGACAGGGGGCAGGTACGAGCAGTACTTC
CAGTGGRYEQYF
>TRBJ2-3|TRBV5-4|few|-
TGTGCCAGCAGCTTGGTAGGGCGGGCTGGGGATACGCAGTATTTT
CASSLVGRAGDTQYF
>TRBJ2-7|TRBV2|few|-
TGTGCCAGCAGGAGCCTTTACGAGCAGTACTTC
CASRSLYEQYF
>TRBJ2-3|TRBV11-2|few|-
TGTGCCAGCAGCCGCGTCGAGGGCCGGATTACAGATACGCAGTATTTT
CASSRVEGRITDTQYF
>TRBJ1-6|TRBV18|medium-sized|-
TGTGCCAGCTCACCAAGACAGGCAGATTCCAATTCACCCCTCCACTTT
CASSPRQADSNSPLHF
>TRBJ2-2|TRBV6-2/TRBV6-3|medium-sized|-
TGTGCCAGCAGTGAGGGACTTAACACCGGGGAGCTGTTTTTT
CASSEGLNTGELFF
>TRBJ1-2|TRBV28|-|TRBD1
TGTGCCAGCAAACGCGGACAGGTTTATGGCTACACCTTC
CASKRGQVYGYTF
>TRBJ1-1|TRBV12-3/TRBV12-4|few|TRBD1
TGTGCCAGCAGTTACGCAGGGGGCACTGAAGCTTTCTTT
CASSYAGGTEAFF
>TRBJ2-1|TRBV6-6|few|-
TGTGCCAGCAGTTACGCCATAAGCTACAATGAGCAGTTCTTC
CASSYAISYNEQFF
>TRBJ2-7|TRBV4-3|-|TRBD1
TGCGCCAGCAGCCAAGATCCCGGGACAGCAGCCTACGAGCAGTACTTC
CASSQDPGTAAYEQYF
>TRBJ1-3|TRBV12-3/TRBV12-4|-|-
TGTGCCAGCAATCAGGGTGCTGGAAACACCATATATTTT
CASNQGAGNTIYF
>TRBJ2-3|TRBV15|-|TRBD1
TGTGCCACCAGCAGAGATAGGCAGGGGGCAGATACGCAGTATTTT
CATSRDRQGADTQYF
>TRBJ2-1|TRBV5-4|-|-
TGTGCCAGCAGCCCGTCGTTAGGAGCGGGCCGAACGGATGAGCAGTTCTTC
CASSPSLGAGRTDEQFF
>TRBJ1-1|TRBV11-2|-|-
TGTGCCAGCAGCTTAAGAGGGTGGACTGAAGCTTTCTTT
CASSLRGWTEAFF
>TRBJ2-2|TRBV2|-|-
TGTGCCAGCAGGCCCCTAGGACAGTCCGGGGAGCTGTTTTTT
CASRPLGQSGELFF
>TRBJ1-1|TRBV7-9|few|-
TGTGCCAGCAGCTTAGGGAGCATGAACACTGAAGCTTTCTTT
CASSLGSMNTEAFF
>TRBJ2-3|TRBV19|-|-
TGTGCCAGTAGTGCTACCCACCGCGATACGCAGTATTTT
CASSATHRDTQYF
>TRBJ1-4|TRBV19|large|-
TGTGCCAGTAGTCCGTCGGGGGAAACTGAAAAACTGTTTTTT
CASSPSGETEKLFF
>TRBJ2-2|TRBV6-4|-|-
TGTGCCAGCAGTGGGGACAACACCGGGGAGCTGTTTTTT
CASSGDNTGELFF
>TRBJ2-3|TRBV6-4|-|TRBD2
TGTGCCAGCAGTGACTCGGCTAGCGGGGGCGCAGATACGCAGTATTTT
CASSDSASGGADTQYF
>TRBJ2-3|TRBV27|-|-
TGTGCCAGCAGGTCAGGGTCAGATACGCAGTATTTT
CASRSGSDTQYF
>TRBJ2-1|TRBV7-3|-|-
TGTGCCAGCGCCGGCGGAACCTCCTACAATGAGCAGTTCTTC
CASAGGTSYNEQFF